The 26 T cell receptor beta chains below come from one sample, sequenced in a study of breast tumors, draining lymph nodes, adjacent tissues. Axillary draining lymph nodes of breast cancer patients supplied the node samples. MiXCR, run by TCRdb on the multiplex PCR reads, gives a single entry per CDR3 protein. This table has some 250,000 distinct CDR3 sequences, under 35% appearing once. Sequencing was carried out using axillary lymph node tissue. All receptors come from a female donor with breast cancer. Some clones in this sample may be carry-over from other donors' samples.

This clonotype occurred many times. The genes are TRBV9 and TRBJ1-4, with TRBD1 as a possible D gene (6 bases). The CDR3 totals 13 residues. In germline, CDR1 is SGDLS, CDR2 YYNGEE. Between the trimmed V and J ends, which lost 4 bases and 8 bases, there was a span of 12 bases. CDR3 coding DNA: TGTGCCAGCAGCCCCGGGACAAGCGAAAAACTGTTTTTT. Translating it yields CASSPGTSEKLFF.

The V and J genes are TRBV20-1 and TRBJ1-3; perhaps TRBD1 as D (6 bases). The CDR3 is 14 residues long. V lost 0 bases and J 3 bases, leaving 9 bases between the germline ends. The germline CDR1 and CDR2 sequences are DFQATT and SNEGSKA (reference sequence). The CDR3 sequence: CSARELRGGNTIYF. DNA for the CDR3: TGCAGTGCTAGAGAACTCAGGGGTGGAAACACCATATATTTT.

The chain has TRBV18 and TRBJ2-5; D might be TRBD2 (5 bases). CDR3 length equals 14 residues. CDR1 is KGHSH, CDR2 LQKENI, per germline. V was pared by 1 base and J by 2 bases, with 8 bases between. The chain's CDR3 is CASSPQPGQETQYF. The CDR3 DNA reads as TGTGCCAGCTCACCACAACCGGGACAAGAGACCCAGTACTTC.

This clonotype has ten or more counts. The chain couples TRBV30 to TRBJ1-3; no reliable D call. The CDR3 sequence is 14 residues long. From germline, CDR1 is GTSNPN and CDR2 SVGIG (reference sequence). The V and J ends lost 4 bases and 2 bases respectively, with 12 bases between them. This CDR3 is CAWTLGNPGNTIYF. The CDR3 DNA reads TGTGCCTGGACCCTAGGGAATCCTGGAAACACCATATATTTT.

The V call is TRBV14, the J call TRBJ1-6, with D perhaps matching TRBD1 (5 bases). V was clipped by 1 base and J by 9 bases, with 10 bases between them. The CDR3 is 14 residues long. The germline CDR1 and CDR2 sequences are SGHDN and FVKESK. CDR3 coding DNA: TGTGCCAGCAGCCAAGCCAGGGTCGGTTCACCCCTCCACTTT. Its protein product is CASSQARVGSPLHF. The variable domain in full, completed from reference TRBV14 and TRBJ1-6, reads EAGVTQFPSHSVIEKGQTVTLRCDPISGHDNLYWYRRVMGKEIKFLLHFVKESKQDESGMPNNRFLAERTGGTYSTLKVQPAELEDSGVYFCASSQARVGSPLHFGNGTRLTVT.

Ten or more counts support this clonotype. The CDR3 loop is CASTPERGSDTQYF. The CDR3 DNA follows: TGTGCCAGCACCCCCGAACGGGGATCAGATACGCAGTATTTT. V is TRBV5-8 and J is TRBJ2-3; D is perhaps TRBD2 (5 bases). Per germline, CDR1 SGHTS and CDR2 YDEGEE. V shed 6 bases and J shed 4 bases, with 15 bases lying between them. The CDR3 totals 14 residues.

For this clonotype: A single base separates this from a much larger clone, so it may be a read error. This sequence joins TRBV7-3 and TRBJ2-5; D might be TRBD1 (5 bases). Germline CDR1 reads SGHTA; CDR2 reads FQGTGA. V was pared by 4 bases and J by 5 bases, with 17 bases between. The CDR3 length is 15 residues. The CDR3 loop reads CASSSTGASGETQYF. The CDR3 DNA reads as TGTGCCAGCAGCTCAACGGGCGCTTCAGGGGAGACCCAGTACTTC.

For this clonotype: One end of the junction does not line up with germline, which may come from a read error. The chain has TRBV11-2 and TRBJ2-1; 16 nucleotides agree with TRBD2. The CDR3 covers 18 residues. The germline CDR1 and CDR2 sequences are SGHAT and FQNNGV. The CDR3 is CASSHGTSGRAGYNKQFF. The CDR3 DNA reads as TGTGCCAGCAGCCATGGGACTAGCGGGAGGGCCGGTTACAATAAGCAGTTCTTC. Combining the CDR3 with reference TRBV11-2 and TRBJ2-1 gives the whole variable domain EAGVAQSPRYKIIEKRQSVAFWCNPISGHATLYWYQQILGQGPKLLIQFQNNGVVDDSQLPKDRFSAERLKGVDSTLKIQPAKLEDSAVYLCASSHGTSGRAGYNKQFFGPGTRLTVL.

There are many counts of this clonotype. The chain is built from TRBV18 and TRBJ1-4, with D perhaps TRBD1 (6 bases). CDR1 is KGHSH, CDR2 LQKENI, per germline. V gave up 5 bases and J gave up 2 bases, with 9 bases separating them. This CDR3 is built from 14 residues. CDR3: CASSTGNTNEKLFF. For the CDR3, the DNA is TGTGCCAGCTCAACAGGGAACACTAATGAAAAACTGTTTTTT.

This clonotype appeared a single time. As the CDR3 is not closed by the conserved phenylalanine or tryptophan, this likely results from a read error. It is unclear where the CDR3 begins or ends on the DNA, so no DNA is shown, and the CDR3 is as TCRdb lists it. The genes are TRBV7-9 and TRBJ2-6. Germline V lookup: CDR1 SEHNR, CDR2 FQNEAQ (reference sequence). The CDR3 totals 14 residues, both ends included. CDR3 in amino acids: CASGLISGANVLTL.

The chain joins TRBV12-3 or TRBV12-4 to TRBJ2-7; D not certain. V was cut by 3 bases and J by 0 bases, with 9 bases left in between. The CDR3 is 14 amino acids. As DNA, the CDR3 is TGTGCCAGCAGTTTGGGGATTAGCTCCTACGAGCAGTACTTC. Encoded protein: CASSLGISSYEQYF.

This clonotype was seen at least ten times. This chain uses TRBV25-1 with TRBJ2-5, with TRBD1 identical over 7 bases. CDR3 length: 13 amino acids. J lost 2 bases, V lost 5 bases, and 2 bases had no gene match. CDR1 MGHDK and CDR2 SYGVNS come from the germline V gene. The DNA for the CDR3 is TGTGCCAGCAGTCGGGACAGTCAAGAGACCCAGTACTTC. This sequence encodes CASSRDSQETQYF.

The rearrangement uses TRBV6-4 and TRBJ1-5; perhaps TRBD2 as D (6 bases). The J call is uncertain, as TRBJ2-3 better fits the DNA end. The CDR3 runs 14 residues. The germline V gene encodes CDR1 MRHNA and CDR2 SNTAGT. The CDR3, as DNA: TGTGCCAGCAGCGCCCCCGGAGGGGCAGATACGCAGTATTTT. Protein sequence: CASSAPGGADTQYF.

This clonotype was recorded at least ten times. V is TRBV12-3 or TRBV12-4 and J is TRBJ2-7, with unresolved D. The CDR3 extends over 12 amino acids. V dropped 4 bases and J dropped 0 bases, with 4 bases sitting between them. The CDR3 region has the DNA TGTGCCAGCAGTTACAGCTCCTACGAGCAGTACTTC. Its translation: CASSYSSYEQYF.

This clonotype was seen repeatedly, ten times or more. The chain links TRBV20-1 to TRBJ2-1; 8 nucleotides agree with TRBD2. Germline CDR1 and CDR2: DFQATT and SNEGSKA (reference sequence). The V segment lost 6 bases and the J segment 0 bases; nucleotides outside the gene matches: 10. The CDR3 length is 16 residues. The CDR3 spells CSARASGSSSYNEQFF. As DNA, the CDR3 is TGCAGTGCGCGAGCTAGCGGGTCGAGCTCCTACAATGAGCAGTTCTTC.

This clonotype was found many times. The CDR3 loop reads CASSVTDYGYTF. DNA of the CDR3: TGCGCCAGCAGCGTGACGGACTATGGCTACACCTTC. V is TRBV5-1 and J is TRBJ1-2, with D unresolved. The V end was cut by 4 bases, the J end by 3 bases, with 7 bases between. Germline assignment: CDR1 SGHRS and CDR2 YFSETQ. This CDR3 comprises 12 residues.

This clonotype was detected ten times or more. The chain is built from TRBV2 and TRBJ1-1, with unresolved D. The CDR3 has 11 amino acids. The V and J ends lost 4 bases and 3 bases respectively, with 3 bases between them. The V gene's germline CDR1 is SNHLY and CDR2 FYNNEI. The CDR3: CASSGDTEAFF. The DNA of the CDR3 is TGTGCCAGCAGTGGCGACACTGAAGCTTTCTTT. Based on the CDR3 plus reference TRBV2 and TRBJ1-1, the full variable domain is EPEVTQTPSHQVTQMGQEVILRCVPISNHLYFYWYRQILGQKVEFLVSFYNNEISEKSEIFDDQFSVERPDGSNFTLKIRSTKLEDSAMYFCASSGDTEAFFGQGTRLTVV.

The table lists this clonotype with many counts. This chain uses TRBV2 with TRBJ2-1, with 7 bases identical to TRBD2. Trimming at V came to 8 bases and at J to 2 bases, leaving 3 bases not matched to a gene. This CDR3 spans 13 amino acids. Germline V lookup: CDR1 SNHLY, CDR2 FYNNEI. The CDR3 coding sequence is TGTGCCAGCCAGACTAGCACCTACAATGAGCAGTTCTTC. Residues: CASQTSTYNEQFF.

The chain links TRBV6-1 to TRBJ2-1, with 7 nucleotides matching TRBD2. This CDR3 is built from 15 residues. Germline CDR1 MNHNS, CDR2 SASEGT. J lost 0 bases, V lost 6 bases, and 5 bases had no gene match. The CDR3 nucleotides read TGTGCCAGCAGACAAGCGGGGAGCTCCTACAATGAGCAGTTCTTC. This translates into CASRQAGSSYNEQFF.

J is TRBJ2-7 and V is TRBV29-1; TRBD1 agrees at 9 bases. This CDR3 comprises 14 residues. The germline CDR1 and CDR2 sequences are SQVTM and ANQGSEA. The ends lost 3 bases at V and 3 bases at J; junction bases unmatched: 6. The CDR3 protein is CSVEGQGVLYEQYF. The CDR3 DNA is TGCAGCGTTGAGGGACAGGGAGTTCTCTACGAGCAGTACTTC.

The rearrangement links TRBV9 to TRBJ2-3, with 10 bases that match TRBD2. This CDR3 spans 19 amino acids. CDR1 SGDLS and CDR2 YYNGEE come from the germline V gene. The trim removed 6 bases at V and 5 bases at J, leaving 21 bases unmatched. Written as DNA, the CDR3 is TGTGCCAGCAACCTAGCGGGAGTAGTAAACGGGGGGGCTGGAGATACGCAGTATTTT. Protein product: CASNLAGVVNGGAGDTQYF.

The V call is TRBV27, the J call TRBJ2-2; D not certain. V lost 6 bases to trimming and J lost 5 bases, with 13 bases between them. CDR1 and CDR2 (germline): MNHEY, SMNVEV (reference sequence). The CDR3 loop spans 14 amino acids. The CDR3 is CASSSLPRTGELFF. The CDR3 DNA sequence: TGTGCCAGCAGCTCTCTGCCCAGGACCGGGGAGCTGTTTTTT.

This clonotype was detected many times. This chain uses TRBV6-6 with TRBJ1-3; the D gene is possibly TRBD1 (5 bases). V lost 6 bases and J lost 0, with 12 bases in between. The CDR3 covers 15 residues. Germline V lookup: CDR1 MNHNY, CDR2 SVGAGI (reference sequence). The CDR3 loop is CASRKGVNSGNTIYF. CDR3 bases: TGTGCCAGCAGAAAAGGGGTAAACTCTGGAAACACCATATATTTT.

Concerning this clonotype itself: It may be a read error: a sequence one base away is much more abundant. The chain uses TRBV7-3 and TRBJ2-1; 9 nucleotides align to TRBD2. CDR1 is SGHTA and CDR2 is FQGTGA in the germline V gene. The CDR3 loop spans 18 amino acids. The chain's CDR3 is CASSLKPGVAGAYNERFF. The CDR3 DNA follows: TGTGCCAGCAGCTTAAAGCCCGGGGTAGCGGGGGCATACAATGAGCGGTTCTTC.

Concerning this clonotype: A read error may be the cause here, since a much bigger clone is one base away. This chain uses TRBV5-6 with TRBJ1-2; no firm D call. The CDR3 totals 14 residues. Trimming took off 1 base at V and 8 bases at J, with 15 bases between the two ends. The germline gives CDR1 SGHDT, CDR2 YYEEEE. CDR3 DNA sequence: TGTGCCAGCAGCTTGTTGTGGGCGGCTGTAGGCTACACCTTC. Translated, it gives CASSLLWAAVGYTF.

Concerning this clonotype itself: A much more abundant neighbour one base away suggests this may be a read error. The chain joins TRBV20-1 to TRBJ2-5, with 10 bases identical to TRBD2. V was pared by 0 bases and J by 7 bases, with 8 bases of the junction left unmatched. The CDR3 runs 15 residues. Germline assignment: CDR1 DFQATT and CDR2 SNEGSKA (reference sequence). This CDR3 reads CSARDLAGEPGTQYF. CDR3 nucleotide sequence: TGCAGTGCTAGAGATCTAGCGGGGGAGCCGGGGACCCAGTACTTC.